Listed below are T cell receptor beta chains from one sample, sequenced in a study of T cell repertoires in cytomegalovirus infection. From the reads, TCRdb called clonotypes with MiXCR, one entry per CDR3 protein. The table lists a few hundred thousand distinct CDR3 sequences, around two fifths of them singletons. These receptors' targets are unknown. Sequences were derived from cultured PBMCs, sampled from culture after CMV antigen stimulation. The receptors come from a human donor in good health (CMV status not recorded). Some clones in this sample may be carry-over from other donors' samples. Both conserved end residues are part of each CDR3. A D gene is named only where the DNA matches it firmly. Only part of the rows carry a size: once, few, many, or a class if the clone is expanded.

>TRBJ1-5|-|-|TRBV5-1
CASSWRGQDNQPQHF
TGCGCCAGCAGCTGGAGGGGTCAGGACAATCAGCCCCAGCATTTT
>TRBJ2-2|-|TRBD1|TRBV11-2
CASSLNAGTGGTGELFF
TGTGCCAGCAGCTTAAACGCCGGGACAGGGGGCACCGGGGAGCTGTTTTTT
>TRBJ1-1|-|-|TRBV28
CASSLGQSPEAFF
TGTGCCAGCAGTTTAGGGCAGTCCCCTGAAGCTTTCTTT
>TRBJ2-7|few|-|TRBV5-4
CASSSKSFKSYEQYF
TGTGCCAGCAGCAGCAAGTCTTTTAAATCCTACGAGCAGTACTTC
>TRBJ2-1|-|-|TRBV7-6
CASSLLAQTDSVEQFF
TGTGCCAGCAGCTTATTGGCGCAGACAGATAGTGTTGAGCAGTTCTTC
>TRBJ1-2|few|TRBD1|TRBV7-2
CASSPSPRQGDGYTF
TGTGCCAGCAGTCCCTCCCCCCGACAGGGTGATGGCTACACCTTC
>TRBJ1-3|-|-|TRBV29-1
CSVSLDGNTIYF
TGCAGCGTTTCACTGGATGGAAACACCATATATTTT
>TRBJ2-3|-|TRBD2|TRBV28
CASSLGRRGSGVIADTQYF
TGTGCCAGCAGCCTAGGACGCCGAGGTAGCGGGGTTATTGCAGATACGCAGTATTTT
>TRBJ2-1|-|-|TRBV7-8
CASSSGHQVNEQFF
TGTGCCAGCAGCTCGGGACACCAGGTCAATGAGCAGTTCTTC
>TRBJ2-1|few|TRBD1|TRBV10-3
CATTATGNNEQFF
TGTGCCACCACTGCGACAGGGAACAATGAGCAGTTCTTC
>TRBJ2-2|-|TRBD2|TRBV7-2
CASSTRVTGRLAEKNTGELFF
TGTGCCAGCAGCACGAGGGTCACAGGCCGACTAGCGGAGAAGAACACCGGGGAGCTGTTTTTT
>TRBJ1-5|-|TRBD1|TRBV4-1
CASSQEGTAQQPQHF
TGCGCCAGCAGCCAAGAAGGGACAGCCCAACAGCCCCAGCATTTT
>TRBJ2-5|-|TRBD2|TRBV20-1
CSAGLAGEFGETQYF
TGCAGTGCTGGACTAGCGGGGGAGTTCGGAGAGACCCAGTACTTC
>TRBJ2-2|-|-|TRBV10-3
CAISESASDGELFF
TGTGCCATCAGTGAGTCGGCTAGCGACGGGGAGCTGTTTTTT
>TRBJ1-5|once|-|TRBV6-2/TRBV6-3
CASTLGTVVPQHF
TGTGCCAGCACCCTCGGGACCGTAGTGCCCCAGCATTTT
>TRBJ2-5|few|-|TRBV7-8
CASSLAYVRETQYF
TGTGCCAGCAGCTTAGCCTACGTCCGGGAGACCCAGTACTTC
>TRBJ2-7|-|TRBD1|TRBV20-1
CSAKGQGGALSYEQYF
TGCAGTGCTAAAGGACAGGGGGGAGCTCTCTCCTACGAGCAGTACTTC
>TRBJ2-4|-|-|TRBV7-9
CASSLSSGAKNIQYF
TGTGCCAGCAGCCTCAGTTCGGGGGCCAAAAACATTCAGTACTTC
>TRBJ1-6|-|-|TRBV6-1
CASSEAVVLNSPLHF
TGTGCCAGCAGTGAGGCGGTAGTCCTCAATTCACCCCTCCACTTT
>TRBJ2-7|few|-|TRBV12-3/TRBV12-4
CASSLAGLTYEQYF
TGTGCCAGCAGTTTAGCCGGCCTAACCTACGAGCAGTACTTC
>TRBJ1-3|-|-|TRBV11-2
CASSSYTMDDGQGNTIYF
TGTGCCAGCAGCTCCTATACGATGGATGACGGCCAGGGAAACACCATATATTTT
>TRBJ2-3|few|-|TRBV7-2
CASPPGGAGTDTQYF
TGTGCCAGCCCCCCTGGGGGCGCAGGCACAGATACGCAGTATTTT
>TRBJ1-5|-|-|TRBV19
CASTQGPNQPQHF
TGTGCCAGTACACAGGGCCCCAATCAGCCCCAGCATTTT
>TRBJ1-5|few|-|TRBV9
CASSVDSTGHAPQHF
TGTGCCAGCAGCGTAGACTCCACCGGACACGCGCCCCAGCATTTT
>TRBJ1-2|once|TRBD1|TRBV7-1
CASSWTGANYGYTF
TGTGCCAGCAGCTGGACAGGGGCCAACTATGGCTACACCTTC
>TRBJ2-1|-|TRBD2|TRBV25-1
CASRSGWEGNEQFF
TGTGCCAGCAGATCAGGGTGGGAGGGCAATGAGCAGTTCTTC
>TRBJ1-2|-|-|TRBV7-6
CASSPLEQSNYGYTF
TGTGCCAGCAGCCCTCTTGAACAGAGTAACTATGGCTACACCTTC
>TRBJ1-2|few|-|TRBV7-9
CASSPRHGYTF
TGTGCCAGCAGCCCCCGGCATGGCTACACCTTC
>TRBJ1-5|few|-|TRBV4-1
CASSPRWAAYDQPQHF
TGCGCCAGCAGCCCAAGATGGGCCGCATACGATCAGCCCCAGCATTTT
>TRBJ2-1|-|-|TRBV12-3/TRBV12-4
CASSLGLRTDNEQFF
TGTGCCAGCAGTTTGGGGTTGCGGACCGACAATGAGCAGTTCTTC
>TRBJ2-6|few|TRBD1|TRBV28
CAWGPGGYSGANVLTF
TGTGCCTGGGGCCCAGGGGGCTACTCTGGGGCCAACGTCCTGACTTTC
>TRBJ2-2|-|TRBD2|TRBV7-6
CASSSWGLANTGELFF
TGTGCCAGCAGTTCCTGGGGACTAGCGAACACCGGGGAGCTGTTTTTT
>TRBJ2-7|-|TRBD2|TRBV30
CAWSGGTSYEQYF
TGTGCCTGGAGCGGGGGGACCTCCTACGAGCAGTACTTC
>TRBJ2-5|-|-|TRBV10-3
CAISALSVEGLQETQYF
TGTGCCATCAGTGCATTGTCGGTTGAAGGGCTCCAAGAGACCCAGTACTTC
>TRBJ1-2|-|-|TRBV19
CASLPEMGRLNYGYTF
TGTGCCAGTCTTCCCGAAATGGGCAGACTCAACTATGGCTACACCTTC
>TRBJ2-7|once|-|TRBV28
CASSFLARQGYEQYF
TGTGCCAGCAGTTTCTTAGCGCGACAAGGGTACGAGCAGTACTTC
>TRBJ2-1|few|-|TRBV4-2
CASSYGGPGFNEQFF
TGTGCCAGCAGCTACGGGGGGCCTGGATTCAATGAGCAGTTCTTC
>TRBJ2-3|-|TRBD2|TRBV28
CASSSPGTSGVADTQYF
TGTGCCAGCAGCTCCCCCGGGACTAGCGGGGTGGCTGATACGCAGTATTTT
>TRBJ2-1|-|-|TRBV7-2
CASSLDLPKQFF
TGTGCCAGCAGCTTAGATCTTCCTAAGCAGTTCTTC
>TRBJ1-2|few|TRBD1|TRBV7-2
CASSWGTGGDYGYGYTF
TGTGCCAGCAGCTGGGGGACAGGGGGAGATTACGGCTATGGCTACACCTTC
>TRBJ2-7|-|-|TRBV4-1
CASSEAQGYYEQYF
TGCGCCAGCAGCGAGGCCCAGGGGTACTACGAGCAGTACTTC
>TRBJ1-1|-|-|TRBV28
CASSLSGDDTEAFF
TGTGCCAGCAGTTTATCAGGGGATGACACTGAAGCTTTCTTT
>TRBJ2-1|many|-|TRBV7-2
CASSWSSYNEQFF
TGTGCCAGCAGCTGGAGCTCCTACAATGAGCAGTTCTTC
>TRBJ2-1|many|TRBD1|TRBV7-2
CASSLGLGTATYNEQFF
TGTGCCAGCAGCTTAGGCTTGGGGACAGCTACTTACAATGAGCAGTTCTTC
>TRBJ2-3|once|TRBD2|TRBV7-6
CASSSSGRAADTQYF
TGTGCCAGCAGCTCTAGCGGGAGGGCCGCAGATACGCAGTATTTT
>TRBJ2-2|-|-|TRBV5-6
CASSFDSAPWTGELFF
TGTGCCAGCAGCTTCGACTCCGCCCCGTGGACCGGGGAGCTGTTTTTT
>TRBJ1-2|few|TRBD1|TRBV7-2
CASSFGALPTGGNGYTF
TGTGCCAGCAGCTTTGGAGCTCTCCCGACAGGGGGTAATGGCTACACCTTC
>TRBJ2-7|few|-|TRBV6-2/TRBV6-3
CASARDGVGEQYF
TGTGCCAGCGCCCGGGACGGCGTGGGGGAGCAGTACTTC
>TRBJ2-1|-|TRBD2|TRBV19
CASSITSGEYNEQFF
TGTGCCAGTAGTATAACTAGCGGAGAATACAATGAGCAGTTCTTC
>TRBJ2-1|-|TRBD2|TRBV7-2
CASSLGGSKNNEQFF
TGTGCCAGCAGCTTAGGCGGGAGCAAGAACAATGAGCAGTTCTTC
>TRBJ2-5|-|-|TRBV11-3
CASSVRDGLQETQYF
TGTGCCAGCAGCGTCCGGGACGGATTACAAGAGACCCAGTACTTC
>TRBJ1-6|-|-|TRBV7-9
CASSLGWRISPLHF
TGTGCCAGCAGTCTAGGGTGGAGAATATCACCCCTCCACTTT
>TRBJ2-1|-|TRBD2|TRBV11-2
CASSQWREEQFF
TGTGCCAGCAGCCAGTGGCGGGAGGAGCAGTTCTTC